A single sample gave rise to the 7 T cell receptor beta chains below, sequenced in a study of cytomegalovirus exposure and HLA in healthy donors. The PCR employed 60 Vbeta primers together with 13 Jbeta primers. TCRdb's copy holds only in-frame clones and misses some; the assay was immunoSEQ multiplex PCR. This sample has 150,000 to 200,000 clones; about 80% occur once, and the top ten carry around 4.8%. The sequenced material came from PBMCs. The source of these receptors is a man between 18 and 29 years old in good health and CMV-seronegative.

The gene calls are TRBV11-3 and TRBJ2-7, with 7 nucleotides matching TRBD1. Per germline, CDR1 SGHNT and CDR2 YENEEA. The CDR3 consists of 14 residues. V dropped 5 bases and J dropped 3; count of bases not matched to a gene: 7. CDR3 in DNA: TGTGCCAGCAGCACAAAAGGGGGCCTCTACGAGCAGTACTTC. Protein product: CASSTKGGLYEQYF.

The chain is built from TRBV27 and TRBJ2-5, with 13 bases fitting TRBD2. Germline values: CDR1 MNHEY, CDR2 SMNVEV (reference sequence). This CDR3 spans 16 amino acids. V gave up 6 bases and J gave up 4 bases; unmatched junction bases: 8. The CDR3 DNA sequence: TGTGCCAGCAGCCGGACTAGCGGGAGAGTAGGAGAGACCCAGTACTTC. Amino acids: CASSRTSGRVGETQYF.

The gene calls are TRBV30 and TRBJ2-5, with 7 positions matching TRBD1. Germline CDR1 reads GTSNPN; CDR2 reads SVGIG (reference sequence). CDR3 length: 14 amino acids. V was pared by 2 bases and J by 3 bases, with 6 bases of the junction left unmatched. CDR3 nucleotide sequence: TGTGCCTGGAGTCAAGACAGGGCGGAAGAGACCCAGTACTTC. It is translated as CAWSQDRAEETQYF.

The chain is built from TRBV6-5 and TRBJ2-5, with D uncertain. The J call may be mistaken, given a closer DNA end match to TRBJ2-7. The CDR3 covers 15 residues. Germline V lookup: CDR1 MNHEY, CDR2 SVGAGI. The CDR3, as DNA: TGTGCCAGCAGCTCCTCCCGTCGTCTACCCTACGAGCAGTACTTC. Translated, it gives CASSSSRRLPYEQYF.

The CDR3 DNA sequence: TGTGCCAGCTCCGGTCCGGGAGCTAACTATGGCTACACCTTC. This translates into CASSGPGANYGYTF. The gene calls are TRBV28 and TRBJ1-2; D not resolved. CDR1 and CDR2 (germline): MDHEN, SYDVKM. With 8 bases removed from V and 0 bases from J, the gap between germline ends came to 13 bases. This CDR3 has 14 residues.

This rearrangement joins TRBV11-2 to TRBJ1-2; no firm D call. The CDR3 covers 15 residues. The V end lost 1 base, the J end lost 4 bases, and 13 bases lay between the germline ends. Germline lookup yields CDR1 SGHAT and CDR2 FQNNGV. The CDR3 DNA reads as TGTGCCAGCAGCTTAGTTGGAGAGTCAAGCTATGGCTACACCTTC. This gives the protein CASSLVGESSYGYTF. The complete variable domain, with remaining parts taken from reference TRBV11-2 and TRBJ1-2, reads EAGVAQSPRYKIIEKRQSVAFWCNPISGHATLYWYQQILGQGPKLLIQFQNNGVVDDSQLPKDRFSAERLKGVDSTLKIQPAKLEDSAVYLCASSLVGESSYGYTFGSGTRLTVV.

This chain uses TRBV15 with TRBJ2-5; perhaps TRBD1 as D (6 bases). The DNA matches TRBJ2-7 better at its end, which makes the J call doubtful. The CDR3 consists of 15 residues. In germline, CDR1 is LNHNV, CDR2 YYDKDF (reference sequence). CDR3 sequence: CATSRAMDRAYEQYF. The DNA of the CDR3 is TGTGCCACCAGCAGGGCTATGGACAGAGCCTACGAGCAGTACTTC.